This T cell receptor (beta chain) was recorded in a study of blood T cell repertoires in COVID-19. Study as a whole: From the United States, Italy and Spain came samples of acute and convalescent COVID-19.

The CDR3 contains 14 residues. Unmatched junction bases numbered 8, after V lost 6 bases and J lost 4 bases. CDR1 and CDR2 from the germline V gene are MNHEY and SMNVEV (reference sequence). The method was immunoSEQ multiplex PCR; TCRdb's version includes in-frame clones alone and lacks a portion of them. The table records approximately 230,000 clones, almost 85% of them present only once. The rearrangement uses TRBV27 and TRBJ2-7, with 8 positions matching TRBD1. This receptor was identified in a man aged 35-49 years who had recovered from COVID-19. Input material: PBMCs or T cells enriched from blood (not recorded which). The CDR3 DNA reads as TGTGCCAGCAGGCTAGGACAGGGAACGTACGAGCAGTACTTC. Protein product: CASRLGQGTYEQYF.